This T cell receptor beta chain emerged from a study of T cell responses to AZD1222 COVID-19 vaccine. Study-wide background: Recipients boosted at about 4 weeks or about 12 weeks are pooled. Study outcomes and limitations: Clonal diversity was possibly underestimated, and white British individuals and females predominated among donors. The repertoires were collected only after the peak T cell response.

Worth noting for this clone: Its antigen is not identified.

Germline CDR1 is SGDLS and CDR2 is YYNGEE. V was trimmed by 0 bases and J by 4 bases, leaving 7 bases between them. This CDR3 has 13 residues. Only in-frame clones appear in the TCRdb table, and some are missing; sequencing was by immunoSEQ multiplex PCR. Of 130,000 or so clones detected, about 86% appear once; the ten largest clones hold approximately 12%. The V and J genes are TRBV9 and TRBJ1-1; weak D call: TRBD1 (5 bases). The clonotype was recovered from an adult in good health. The starting material was peripheral blood, obtained on day 0 of AZD1222 vaccination. The CDR3 bases are TGTGCCAGCAGCGTAGAGGGGTTCACTGAAGCTTTCTTT. This gives the protein CASSVEGFTEAFF.